This TCR beta chain emerged from a study of T cell responses to AZD1222 COVID-19 vaccine. This clone was seen a few times. Its antigen is currently unknown. The assay was immunoSEQ multiplex PCR, and TCRdb's table has in-frame clones only and misses some. The table shows 120,000 or so clones, with over 80% occurring only once. Germline V lookup: CDR1 SGHRS, CDR2 YFSETQ. The CDR3 spans 14 residues. Trimming removed 0 bases at V and 5 bases at J, with 12 bases between. Overall study findings and caveats: Repertoire sampling was restricted to post-peak T cell response timepoints. Close to half of all spike-specific TCRs reportedly target regions of the variants that are unmutated.

Sequences were derived from peripheral blood, sampled on day 0 of AZD1222 vaccination. This receptor was taken from an adult in good health. V and J are TRBV5-1 and TRBJ2-7; D is uncertain. CDR3 DNA: TGCGCCAGCAGCTTGGAAGGGTTTATCGACGAGCAGTACTTC. Translation: CASSLEGFIDEQYF.